This passage covers 20 T cell receptor beta chains from one sample sequenced in a study of blood T cells in healthy people across ages. The second PCR ran about 6 to 11 cycles with a sample-barcoded 5' primer and J-beta primers. One entry per CDR3 protein results from TCRdb running MiXCR on the 5' RACE reads. The sample shows about 1.4 million distinct CDR3 sequences, roughly 59% of them seen only once. The sample was blood. These receptors originate from a man between 18 and 29 years old in good health.

V and J are TRBV15 and TRBJ2-1, with 9 bases that match TRBD2. The CDR3 is made up of 18 amino acids. CDR1 and CDR2 (germline): LNHNV, YYDKDF (reference sequence). V shed 3 bases and J 5 bases; nucleotides not matched to a gene: 14. The CDR3 DNA reads TGTGCCACCAGCAGCCCCGTAGGTTTAGCGGGAGTGAACAATGAGCAGTTCTTC. It is translated as CATSSPVGLAGVNNEQFF.

This chain links TRBV6-1 with TRBJ2-1, with D unresolved. Germline CDR1 MNHNS, CDR2 SASEGT. CDR3 size: 12 residues. V was cut by 2 bases and J by 10 bases, with 9 bases left in between. Here the CDR3 reads CASSERPSEQFF. The CDR3 nucleotides are TGTGCCAGCAGTGAAAGGCCCTCGGAGCAGTTCTTC.

This clonotype was seen only a few times. This chain joins TRBV25-1 and TRBJ2-7, with unresolved D. This CDR3 is 13 amino acids long. V shed 7 bases and J shed 8 bases, with 18 bases lying between them. In germline, CDR1 is MGHDK, CDR2 SYGVNS. CDR3 in DNA: TGTGCCAGCACTTACCGAAACACTGAGAAGCAGTACTTC. Amino acids: CASTYRNTEKQYF.

The chain uses TRBV12-3 or TRBV12-4 and TRBJ1-6; D is unclear. The CDR3 is 13 amino acids. The V end lost 5 bases, the J end lost 10 bases, and 12 bases lay between the germline ends. CDR3 in amino acids: CASSPSRVSPLHF. CDR3 in DNA: TGTGCCAGCAGTCCGAGTAGGGTCTCACCCCTCCACTTT.

The rearrangement links TRBV2 to TRBJ1-5; D is ambiguous. V gave up 7 bases and J gave up 5 bases, with 12 bases separating them. This CDR3 has 13 amino acids. Per germline, CDR1 SNHLY and CDR2 FYNNEI. The CDR3 region has the DNA TGTGCCAGCACAGTCGACAACTATCAGCCCCAGCATTTT. Protein: CASTVDNYQPQHF.

Here the CDR3 reads CASSLALRGFEFF. The CDR3 DNA reads TGTGCCAGCAGTTTAGCGCTAAGAGGGTTTGAGTTCTTC. The J gene is TRBJ2-1, the V gene TRBV12-3 or TRBV12-4; the D gene is possibly TRBD2 (5 bases). The CDR3 runs to 13 residues. V was cut by 0 bases and J by 14 bases, with 14 bases left in between.

The J gene is TRBJ2-7, the V gene TRBV20-1; D gene unclear. The V gene's germline CDR1 is DFQATT and CDR2 SNEGSKA (reference sequence). The germline V and J ends were trimmed by 0 bases and 0 bases, with 15 bases remaining between them. The CDR3 runs 16 residues. The CDR3 bases are TGCAGTGCTAGAGATACTTTTGTATCCCCCTCCTACGAGCAGTACTTC. Amino acids: CSARDTFVSPSYEQYF.

This clonotype was detected a few times. This chain uses TRBV5-1 with TRBJ2-3, with 8 bases that match TRBD2. Trimming cost V 2 bases and J 0 bases; bases outside gene matches: 5. CDR3 length equals 16 residues. Germline V CDR1 and CDR2: SGHRS, YFSETQ. CDR3 DNA sequence: TGCGCCAGCAGCTTTCGGCCTAGCGGGAGCACAGATACGCAGTATTTT. It encodes CASSFRPSGSTDTQYF.

The CDR3: CASSQALRKKLFF. CDR3 in DNA: TGTGCCAGCAGTCAGGCCCTTAGGAAAAAACTGTTTTTT. V and J are TRBV27 and TRBJ1-4; D uncertain. In germline, CDR1 is MNHEY, CDR2 SMNVEV (reference sequence). V was trimmed by 5 bases and J by 9 bases, leaving 13 bases between them. The CDR3 contains 13 residues.

The chain employs TRBV4-3 and TRBJ2-1; 7 bases are a match to TRBD2. Germline CDR1 and CDR2: LGHNA and YSLEER. This CDR3 comprises 17 residues. V was clipped by 2 bases and J by 4 bases; unmatched bases: 11. The CDR3 loop is CASSQPGVAGLYNEQFF. In DNA, the CDR3 is TGCGCCAGCAGCCAACCCGGAGTAGCGGGTTTATACAATGAGCAGTTCTTC.

The rearrangement uses TRBV6-1 and TRBJ1-2; TRBD1 matches at 8 bases. V was pared by 7 bases and J by 2 bases, with 9 bases of the junction left unmatched. Germline-derived CDR1 and CDR2 are MNHNS and SASEGT. The length of the CDR3 is 15 residues. CDR3 nucleotides: TGTGCCAGCACTTCGACAGGGGCCGCCAACTATGGCTACACCTTC. Protein product: CASTSTGAANYGYTF.

The chain joins TRBV30 to TRBJ2-7, with D possibly being TRBD1 (6 bases). The CDR3 is made up of 13 amino acids. The ends were cut back, 2 bases at V and 5 bases at J, with 13 bases in the middle. Germline CDR1 and CDR2: GTSNPN and SVGIG (reference sequence). The CDR3 loop reads CAWSSRGIDEQYF. The CDR3 DNA is TGTGCCTGGAGTAGCAGGGGCATCGACGAGCAGTACTTC.

The chain links TRBV25-1 to TRBJ1-2; D not resolved. CDR3 length: 14 residues. The germline CDR1 and CDR2 sequences are MGHDK and SYGVNS. V was cut by 3 bases and J by 3 bases, with 11 bases left in between. This CDR3 reads CASSDPGGYYGYTF. CDR3 in DNA: TGTGCCAGCAGTGACCCCGGCGGTTACTATGGCTACACCTTC.

This clonotype was counted between two and nine times. J is TRBJ2-6 and V is TRBV15; possibly TRBD2 for D (5 bases). Deletions cut 3 bases from V and 0 bases from J, with 12 bases between. The CDR3 covers 17 residues. Germline V gene lookup returns CDR1 LNHNV and CDR2 YYDKDF (reference sequence). The CDR3 spells CATSRTDSNSGANVLTF. CDR3 nucleotide sequence: TGTGCCACCAGCAGGACGGACTCTAACTCTGGGGCCAACGTCCTGACTTTC.

J is TRBJ2-5 and V is TRBV11-2; TRBD2 matches at 10 bases. The germline V gene encodes CDR1 SGHAT and CDR2 FQNNGV. The trim removed 4 bases at V and 4 bases at J, leaving 9 bases unmatched. The CDR3 has 16 residues. The CDR3 reads CASSSPPLAGGETQYF. The CDR3 DNA follows: TGTGCCAGCAGCTCTCCCCCCTTAGCGGGGGGAGAGACCCAGTACTTC.

About this clonotype itself: Since a much larger clone is just one base distant, this may be a read error. The V call is TRBV9, the J call TRBJ2-5, with 7 bases identical to TRBD1. Germline V lookup: CDR1 SGDLS, CDR2 YYNGEE. This CDR3 region has 14 residues. The ends lost 7 bases at V and 1 base at J; junction bases unmatched: 7. CDR3 in amino acids: CASGLGQFQETQYF. The DNA for the CDR3 is TGTGCCAGCGGACTGGGACAGTTCCAAGAGACCCAGTACTTC.

The chain is built from TRBV25-1 and TRBJ2-7; unclear D gene. Germline CDR1 and CDR2: MGHDK and SYGVNS. The CDR3 consists of 15 residues. V lost 1 base, J lost 0 bases, and 10 bases lay in between. CDR3 region: CASSESGQASYEQYF. The CDR3 nucleotides read TGTGCCAGCAGTGAATCTGGCCAGGCCTCCTACGAGCAGTACTTC.

The rearrangement joins TRBV4-1 to TRBJ2-7; possibly TRBD2 for D (5 bases). The CDR3 loop spans 15 amino acids. Deletions cut 2 bases from V and 2 bases from J, with 13 bases between. CDR1 MGHRA and CDR2 YSYEKL come from the germline V gene. The CDR3 spells CASSQYRTHTYEQYF. CDR3 in DNA: TGCGCCAGCAGCCAATATCGGACTCACACCTACGAGCAGTACTTC.

In this sample, this clonotype turned up a few times. The J gene is TRBJ2-7, the V gene TRBV27; D not resolved. The germline gives CDR1 MNHEY, CDR2 SMNVEV (reference sequence). The CDR3 length is 14 residues. V was trimmed by 5 bases and J by 4 bases, leaving 15 bases between them. The CDR3: CASSPGVRGYEQYF. CDR3 DNA sequence: TGTGCCAGCAGTCCCGGCGTTCGCGGTTACGAGCAGTACTTC.

The chain carries TRBV11-2 and TRBJ2-7; 9 nucleotides line up with TRBD2. The CDR3 totals 15 residues. The V segment lost 7 bases and the J segment 0 bases; nucleotides outside the gene matches: 7. Germline CDR1 is SGHAT and CDR2 is FQNNGV. The CDR3 bases are TGTGCCAGCAAGAGGGGCGGGGGGGCCTCCTACGAGCAGTACTTC. Protein: CASKRGGGASYEQYF.